This T cell receptor (beta chain) was recovered during a study of Ad26.COV2.S vaccination and SARS-CoV-2 variants. Treatment: 15 to 20 received Ad26.COV2.S at low or high dose, single or two shots; 5 received placebo; per-sample allocation not given. Repertoires come from day 63 after the first vaccine or placebo injection. Expressing Wuhan-strain SARS-CoV-2 spike, an Ad26 vector served as the vaccine. The repertoire was sequenced with immunoSEQ multiplex PCR; TCRdb's copy has only in-frame clones and lacks some. The table lists about 280,000 clones, around 87% of them singletons. This CDR3 is 15 amino acids long. The germline V gene encodes CDR1 SGHKS and CDR2 YYEKEE (reference sequence). V shed 1 base and J 5 bases; nucleotides not matched to a gene: 6.

This sequence joins TRBV5-5 and TRBJ2-5; the match to TRBD1 covers 9 bases. The TCR comes from a person between 18 and 60 years old who received the Ad26.COV2.S COVID-19 vaccine or a placebo. The material was peripheral blood, obtained in a trial of Ad26.COV2.S vaccine versus placebo. The CDR3 sequence: CASSLIQGARETQYF. The CDR3 nucleotides are TGTGCCAGCAGCTTGATACAGGGGGCGCGGGAGACCCAGTACTTC.